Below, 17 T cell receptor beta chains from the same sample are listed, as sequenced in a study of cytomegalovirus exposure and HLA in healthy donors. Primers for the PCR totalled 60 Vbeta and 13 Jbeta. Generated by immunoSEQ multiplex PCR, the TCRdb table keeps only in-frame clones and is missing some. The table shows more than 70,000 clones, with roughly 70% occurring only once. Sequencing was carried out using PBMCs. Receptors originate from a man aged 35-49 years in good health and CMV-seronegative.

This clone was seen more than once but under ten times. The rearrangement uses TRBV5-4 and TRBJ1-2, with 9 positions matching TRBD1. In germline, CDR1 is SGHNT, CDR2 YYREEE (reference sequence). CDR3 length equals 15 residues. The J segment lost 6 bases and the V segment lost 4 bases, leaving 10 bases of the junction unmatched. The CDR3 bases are TGTGCCAGCAGCCGAAGGACAGGGGAGAAAGATGGCTACACCTTC. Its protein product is CASSRRTGEKDGYTF.

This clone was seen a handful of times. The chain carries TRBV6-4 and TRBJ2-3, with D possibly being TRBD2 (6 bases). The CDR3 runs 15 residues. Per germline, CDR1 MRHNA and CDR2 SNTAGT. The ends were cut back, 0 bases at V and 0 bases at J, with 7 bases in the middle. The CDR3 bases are TGTGCCAGCAGTGACTCCGCGGGGAGCACAGATACGCAGTATTTT. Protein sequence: CASSDSAGSTDTQYF.

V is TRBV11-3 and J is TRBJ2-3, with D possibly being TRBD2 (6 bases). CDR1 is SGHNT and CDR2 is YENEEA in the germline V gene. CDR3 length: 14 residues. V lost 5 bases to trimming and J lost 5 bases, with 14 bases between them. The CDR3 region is CASSHGSMGDTQYF. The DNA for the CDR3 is TGTGCCAGCAGCCACGGGAGCATGGGAGATACGCAGTATTTT.

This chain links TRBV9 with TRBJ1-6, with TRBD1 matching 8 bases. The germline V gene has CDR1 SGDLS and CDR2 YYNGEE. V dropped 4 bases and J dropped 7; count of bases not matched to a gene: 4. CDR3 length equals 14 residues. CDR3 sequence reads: CASSSRTGNSPLHF. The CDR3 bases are TGTGCCAGCAGCTCCCGGACAGGGAATTCACCCCTCCACTTT.

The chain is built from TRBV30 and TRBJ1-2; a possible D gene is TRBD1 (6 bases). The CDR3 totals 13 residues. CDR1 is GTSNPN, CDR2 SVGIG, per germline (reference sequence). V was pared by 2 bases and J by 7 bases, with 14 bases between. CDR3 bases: TGTGCCTGGAGTAACCAGGGGTTTGGTGGCTACACCTTC. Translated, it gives CAWSNQGFGGYTF.

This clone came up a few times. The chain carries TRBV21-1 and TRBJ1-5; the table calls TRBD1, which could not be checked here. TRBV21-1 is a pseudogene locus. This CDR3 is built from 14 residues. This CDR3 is CASSKAGGNQPQHF. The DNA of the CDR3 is TGTGCCAGCAGCAAAGCAGGGGGCAATCAGCCCCAGCATTTT.

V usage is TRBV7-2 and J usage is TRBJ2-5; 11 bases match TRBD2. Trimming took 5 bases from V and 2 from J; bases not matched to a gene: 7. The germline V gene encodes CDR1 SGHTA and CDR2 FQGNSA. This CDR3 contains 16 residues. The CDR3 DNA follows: TGTGCCAGCAGCCCTAGCGGGGGGAACATTCAAGAGACCCAGTACTTC. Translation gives CASSPSGGNIQETQYF. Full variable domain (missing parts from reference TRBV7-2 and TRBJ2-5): GAGVSQSPSNKVTEKGKDVELRCDPISGHTALYWYRQSLGQGLEFLIYFQGNSAPDKSGLPSDRFSAERTGGSVSTLTIQRTQQEDSAVYLCASSPSGGNIQETQYFGPGTRLLVL.

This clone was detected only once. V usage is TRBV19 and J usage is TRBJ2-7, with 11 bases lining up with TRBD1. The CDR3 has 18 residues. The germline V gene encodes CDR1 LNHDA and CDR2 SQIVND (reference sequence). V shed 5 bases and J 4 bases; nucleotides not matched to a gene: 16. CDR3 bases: TGTGCCAGTAGTCCACAACGATCCAGGACAGGGGGCGTGTACGAGCAGTACTTC. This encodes CASSPQRSRTGGVYEQYF.

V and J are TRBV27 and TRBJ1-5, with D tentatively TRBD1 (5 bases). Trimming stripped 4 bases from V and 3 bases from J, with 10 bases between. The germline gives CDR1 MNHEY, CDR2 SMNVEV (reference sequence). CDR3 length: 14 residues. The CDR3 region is CASSSMDNNQPQHF. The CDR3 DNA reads TGTGCCAGCAGTTCGATGGACAACAATCAGCCCCAGCATTTT.

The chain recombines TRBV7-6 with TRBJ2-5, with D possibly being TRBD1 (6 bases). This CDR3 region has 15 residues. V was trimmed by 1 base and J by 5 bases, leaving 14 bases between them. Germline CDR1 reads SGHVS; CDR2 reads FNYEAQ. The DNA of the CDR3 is TGTGCCAGCAGCTTAGTTGGGGGCCCCCGGGAGACCCAGTACTTC. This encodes CASSLVGGPRETQYF.

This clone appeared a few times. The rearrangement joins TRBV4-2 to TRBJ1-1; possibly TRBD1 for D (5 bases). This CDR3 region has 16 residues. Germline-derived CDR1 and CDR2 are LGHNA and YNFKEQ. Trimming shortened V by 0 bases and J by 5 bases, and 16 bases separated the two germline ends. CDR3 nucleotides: TGTGCCAGCAGCCAAGAGGAGGGCAGGGAGGAAACTGAAGCTTTCTTT. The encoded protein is CASSQEEGREETEAFF.

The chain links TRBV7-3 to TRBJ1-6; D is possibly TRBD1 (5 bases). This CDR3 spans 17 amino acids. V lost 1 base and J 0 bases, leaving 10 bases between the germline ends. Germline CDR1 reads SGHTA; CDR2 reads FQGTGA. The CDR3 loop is CASSLRGDSSYNSPLHF. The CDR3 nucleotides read TGTGCCAGCAGCTTAAGGGGGGATAGCTCCTATAATTCACCCCTCCACTTT. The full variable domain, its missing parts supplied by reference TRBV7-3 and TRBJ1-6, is GAGVSQTPSNKVTEKGKYVELRCDPISGHTALYWYRQSLGQGPEFLIYFQGTGAADDSGLPNDRFFAVRPEGSVSTLKIQRTERGDSAVYLCASSLRGDSSYNSPLHFGNGTRLTVT.

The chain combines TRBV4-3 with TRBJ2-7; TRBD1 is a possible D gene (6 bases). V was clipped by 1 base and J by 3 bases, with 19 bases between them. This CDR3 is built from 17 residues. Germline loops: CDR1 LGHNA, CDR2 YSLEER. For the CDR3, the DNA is TGCGCCAGCAGCCAAGGACACAGGGCTGTAGATTACTACGAGCAGTACTTC. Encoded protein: CASSQGHRAVDYYEQYF.

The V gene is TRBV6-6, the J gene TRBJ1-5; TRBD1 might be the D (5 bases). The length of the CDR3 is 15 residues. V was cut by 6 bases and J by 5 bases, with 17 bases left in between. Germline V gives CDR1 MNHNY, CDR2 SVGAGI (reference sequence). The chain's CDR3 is CASRTAQGGDQPQHF. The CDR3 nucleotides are TGTGCCAGCAGGACCGCCCAGGGTGGAGATCAGCCCCAGCATTTT.

CDR3: CASSPEGGAGGEETQYF. CDR3 in DNA: TGTGCCAGCAGCCCCGAGGGTGGGGCGGGGGGGGAAGAGACCCAGTACTTC. The V and J genes are TRBV4-2 and TRBJ2-5; TRBD2 matches 9 bases. Losses at the gene ends were 4 bases for V and 3 bases for J; bases not matched to a gene: 12. This CDR3 region has 17 residues. The germline CDR1 and CDR2 sequences are LGHNA and YNFKEQ.

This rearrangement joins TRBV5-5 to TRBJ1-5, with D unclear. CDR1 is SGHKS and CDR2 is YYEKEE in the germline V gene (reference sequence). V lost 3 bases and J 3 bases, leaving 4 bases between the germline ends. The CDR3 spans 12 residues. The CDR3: CASSSLNQPQHF. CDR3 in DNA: TGTGCCAGCAGCTCCCTCAATCAGCCCCAGCATTTT.

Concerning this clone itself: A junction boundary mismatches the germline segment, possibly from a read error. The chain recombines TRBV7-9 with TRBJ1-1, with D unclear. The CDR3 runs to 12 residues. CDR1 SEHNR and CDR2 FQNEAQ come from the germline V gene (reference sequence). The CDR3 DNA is TGTTCCAGCAGCTCCCTGAGCGCTGAAGCTTTCTTT. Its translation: CSSSSLSAEAFF.